This T cell receptor beta chain was sequenced in a study of cytomegalovirus exposure and HLA in healthy donors. CDR1 and CDR2 (germline): SGDLS, YYNGEE. The CDR3 is made up of 12 amino acids. Trimming shortened V by 4 bases and J by 7 bases, and 9 bases separated the two germline ends. Generated by immunoSEQ multiplex PCR, the TCRdb table keeps only in-frame clones and is missing some. The sample has tens of thousands of clones; over 85% are singletons. Specimen: PBMCs. V and J are TRBV9 and TRBJ2-1, with D perhaps matching TRBD1 (6 bases). This TCR derives from a woman between 18 and 29 years old in good health and CMV-seropositive. The CDR3 nucleotides read TGTGCCAGCAGCTCACAGGGTAATGAGCAGTTCTTC. It codes for CASSSQGNEQFF.